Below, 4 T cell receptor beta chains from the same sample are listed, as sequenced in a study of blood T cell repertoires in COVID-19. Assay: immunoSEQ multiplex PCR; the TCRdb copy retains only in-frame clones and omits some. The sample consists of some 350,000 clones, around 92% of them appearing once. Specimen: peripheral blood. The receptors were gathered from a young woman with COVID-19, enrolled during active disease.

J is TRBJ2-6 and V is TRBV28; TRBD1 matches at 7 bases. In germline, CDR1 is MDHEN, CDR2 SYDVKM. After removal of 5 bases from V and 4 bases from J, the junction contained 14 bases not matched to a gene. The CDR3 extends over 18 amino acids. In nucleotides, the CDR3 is TGTGCCAGCAGTGGAACCGGGACACCCAGGGGGGGGGCCAACGTCCTGACTTTC. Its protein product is CASSGTGTPRGGANVLTF. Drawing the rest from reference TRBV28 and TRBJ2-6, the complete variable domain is DVKVTQSSRYLVKRTGEKVFLECVQDMDHENMFWYRQDPGLGLRLIYFSYDVKMKEKGDIPEGYSVSREKKERFSLILESASTNQTSMYLCASSGTGTPRGGANVLTFGAGSRLTVL.

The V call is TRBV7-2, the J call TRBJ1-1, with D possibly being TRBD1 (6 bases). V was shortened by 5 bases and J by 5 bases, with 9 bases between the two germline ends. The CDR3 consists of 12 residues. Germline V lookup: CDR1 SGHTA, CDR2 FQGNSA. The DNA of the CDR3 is TGTGCCAGCAGCCGGACAGAGACTGAAGCTTTCTTT. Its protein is CASSRTETEAFF.

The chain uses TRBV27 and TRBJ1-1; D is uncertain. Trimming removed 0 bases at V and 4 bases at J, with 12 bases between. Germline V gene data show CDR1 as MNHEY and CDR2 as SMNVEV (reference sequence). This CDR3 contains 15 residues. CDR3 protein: CASSLSRVIATEAFF. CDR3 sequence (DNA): TGTGCCAGCAGTTTATCCCGGGTTATCGCCACTGAAGCTTTCTTT.

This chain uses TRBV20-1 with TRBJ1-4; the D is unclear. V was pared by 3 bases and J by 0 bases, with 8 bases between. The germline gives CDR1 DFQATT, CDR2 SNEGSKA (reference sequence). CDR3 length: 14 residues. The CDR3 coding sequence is TGCAGTGCTAGTAGCAGGCCAACTAATGAAAAACTGTTTTTT. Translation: CSASSRPTNEKLFF.